A selection of T cell receptor beta chains follows, all from one sample in a study of regulatory T cells in long-lasting Graves disease. A single record per CDR3 protein comes from TCRdb applying MiXCR to the multiplex PCR reads. There are 520,000 or so distinct CDR3 sequences in the sample; around 13% occur only once, and about 8.3% lies in the top ten. The same sample was also studied in work on T cells in Graves' hyperthyroidism and ophthalmopathy.

The specimen comprised peripheral blood mononuclear cells (PBMCs), sampled at new diagnosis, from a patient treated with antithyroid drugs. Receptors originate from a woman aged 25 to 39 with Graves disease. Both conserved end residues are part of each CDR3. A D gene is named only where the DNA matches it firmly. Clone size appears in some rows only: once, few, many, or a class for an expanded clone.

j_call: TRBJ1-1; v_call: TRBV18; clone_size: many; d_call: -; cdr3_aa: CASSPRVGGTEAFF; cdr3_nt: TGTGCCAGCTCACCACGAGTCGGGGGTACTGAAGCTTTCTTT
j_call: TRBJ2-3; v_call: TRBV11-2; clone_size: many; d_call: -; cdr3_aa: CASSTDTSRRTDTQYF; cdr3_nt: TGTGCCAGCAGCACAGACACTAGCCGCCGCACAGATACGCAGTATTTT
j_call: TRBJ2-5; v_call: TRBV7-9; clone_size: -; d_call: -; cdr3_aa: CASSLMEAQETQYF; cdr3_nt: TGTGCCAGCAGCTTAATGGAGGCCCAAGAGACCCAGTACTTC
j_call: TRBJ2-2; v_call: TRBV6-5; clone_size: many; d_call: -; cdr3_aa: CASSYGSFRTGELFF; cdr3_nt: TGTGCCAGCAGTTATGGCTCGTTCCGAACCGGGGAGCTGTTTTTT
j_call: TRBJ2-7; v_call: TRBV27; clone_size: many; d_call: TRBD1; cdr3_aa: CASSVTGTGGSEQYF; cdr3_nt: TGTGCCAGCAGTGTGACCGGGACAGGGGGCTCCGAGCAGTACTTC
j_call: TRBJ2-1; v_call: TRBV11-2; clone_size: -; d_call: TRBD2; cdr3_aa: CASSRGGVRNEQFF; cdr3_nt: TGTGCCAGCAGCCGGGGGGGGGTGAGGAATGAGCAGTTCTTC
j_call: TRBJ2-6; v_call: TRBV5-6; clone_size: many; d_call: TRBD1; cdr3_aa: CASSFGQGATGANVLTF; cdr3_nt: TGTGCCAGCAGCTTCGGACAGGGGGCAACTGGGGCCAACGTCCTGACTTTC
j_call: TRBJ2-7; v_call: TRBV5-4; clone_size: -; d_call: TRBD2; cdr3_aa: CASSPGLASDEQYF; cdr3_nt: TGTGCCAGCAGCCCGGGACTAGCGAGCGACGAGCAGTACTTC
j_call: TRBJ2-1; v_call: TRBV6-2/TRBV6-3; clone_size: many; d_call: -; cdr3_aa: CASTYRSTGSLAGNNEQFF; cdr3_nt: TGTGCCAGCACCTACCGATCGACAGGGTCCCTAGCGGGCAACAATGAGCAGTTCTTC
j_call: TRBJ2-3; v_call: TRBV2; clone_size: many; d_call: -; cdr3_aa: CASSQQDTQYF; cdr3_nt: TGTGCCAGCAGTCAGCAAGATACGCAGTATTTT
j_call: TRBJ2-7; v_call: TRBV29-1; clone_size: -; d_call: -; cdr3_aa: CSVGAGDEQYF; cdr3_nt: TGCAGCGTTGGCGCAGGGGACGAGCAGTACTTC
j_call: TRBJ2-7; v_call: TRBV6-5; clone_size: -; d_call: -; cdr3_aa: CASSYRRDNSEQYF; cdr3_nt: TGTGCCAGCAGTTACCGGAGGGACAATAGCGAGCAGTACTTC
j_call: TRBJ2-5; v_call: TRBV7-9; clone_size: many; d_call: TRBD1; cdr3_aa: CASSRQGEETQYF; cdr3_nt: TGTGCCAGCAGCCGACAGGGAGAAGAGACCCAGTACTTC
j_call: TRBJ2-7; v_call: TRBV27; clone_size: many; d_call: TRBD1; cdr3_aa: CASSLYGTEVGDEQYF; cdr3_nt: TGTGCCAGCAGTTTATACGGGACAGAGGTCGGGGACGAGCAGTACTTC
j_call: TRBJ2-3; v_call: TRBV7-3; clone_size: many; d_call: -; cdr3_aa: CASSPHRQEVTTDTQYF; cdr3_nt: TGTGCCAGCAGCCCCCATAGACAGGAGGTAACCACAGATACGCAGTATTTT
j_call: TRBJ2-1; v_call: TRBV6-2/TRBV6-3; clone_size: few; d_call: -; cdr3_aa: CASSEVHRNNNEQFF; cdr3_nt: TGTGCCAGCAGTGAAGTACACAGGAACAACAATGAGCAGTTCTTC
j_call: TRBJ2-1; v_call: TRBV4-1; clone_size: few; d_call: -; cdr3_aa: CASSLYPSAAKDNEQFF; cdr3_nt: TGCGCCAGCAGCCTATACCCCTCTGCGGCTAAGGACAATGAGCAGTTCTTC
j_call: TRBJ2-7; v_call: TRBV12-3/TRBV12-4; clone_size: many; d_call: -; cdr3_aa: CASSFRKRSYEQYF; cdr3_nt: TGTGCCAGCAGTTTTCGGAAGCGCTCCTACGAGCAGTACTTC
j_call: TRBJ1-5; v_call: TRBV7-2; clone_size: few; d_call: -; cdr3_aa: CASSFSASAEPQHF; cdr3_nt: TGTGCCAGCAGCTTTTCCGCATCCGCAGAGCCCCAGCATTTT
j_call: TRBJ1-2; v_call: TRBV19; clone_size: few; d_call: -; cdr3_aa: CASSMGNRLDYGYTF; cdr3_nt: TGTGCCAGTAGTATGGGAAACAGGCTTGACTATGGCTACACCTTC
j_call: TRBJ2-7; v_call: TRBV28; clone_size: -; d_call: -; cdr3_aa: CASSFSNSYEQYF; cdr3_nt: TGTGCCAGCAGTTTCTCTAACTCCTACGAGCAGTACTTC
j_call: TRBJ2-2; v_call: TRBV28; clone_size: many; d_call: -; cdr3_aa: CASSLDRSSTGIELFF; cdr3_nt: TGTGCCAGCAGTTTAGACAGGTCGAGTACCGGTATAGAGCTGTTTTTT
j_call: TRBJ1-5; v_call: TRBV20-1; clone_size: -; d_call: -; cdr3_aa: CSARPNPYSNQPQHF; cdr3_nt: TGCAGTGCTCGTCCGAACCCCTATAGCAATCAGCCCCAGCATTTT
j_call: TRBJ1-2; v_call: TRBV2; clone_size: many; d_call: TRBD1; cdr3_aa: CASSMTGMEGYTF; cdr3_nt: TGTGCCAGCAGTATGACAGGGATGGAGGGCTACACCTTC
j_call: TRBJ1-2; v_call: TRBV6-5; clone_size: many; d_call: -; cdr3_aa: CASSYVGARSGGYTF; cdr3_nt: TGTGCCAGCAGTTACGTCGGTGCCCGCTCGGGCGGCTACACCTTC
j_call: TRBJ1-5; v_call: TRBV6-1; clone_size: few; d_call: TRBD1; cdr3_aa: CASRDRGKPQHF; cdr3_nt: TGTGCCAGCAGGGACAGGGGAAAGCCCCAGCATTTT
j_call: TRBJ2-7; v_call: TRBV12-3/TRBV12-4; clone_size: many; d_call: TRBD2; cdr3_aa: CASARWASGSSYEQYF; cdr3_nt: TGTGCCAGCGCTCGTTGGGCTAGCGGCAGTTCCTACGAGCAGTACTTC
j_call: TRBJ2-3; v_call: TRBV11-2; clone_size: many; d_call: -; cdr3_aa: CASSVLGGSTDTQYF; cdr3_nt: TGTGCCAGCAGCGTACTTGGCGGTAGCACAGATACGCAGTATTTT
j_call: TRBJ2-4; v_call: TRBV29-1; clone_size: many; d_call: TRBD1; cdr3_aa: CSGGDRVGNIQYF; cdr3_nt: TGCAGCGGGGGGGACAGGGTAGGGAATATTCAGTACTTC
j_call: TRBJ1-5; v_call: TRBV7-9; clone_size: many; d_call: -; cdr3_aa: CASSLVAGRESNQPQHF; cdr3_nt: TGTGCCAGCAGCTTAGTTGCGGGCAGGGAAAGCAATCAGCCCCAGCATTTT
j_call: TRBJ2-2; v_call: TRBV20-1; clone_size: many; d_call: -; cdr3_aa: CSARPQIGQGKRVTGELFF; cdr3_nt: TGCAGTGCTAGACCTCAAATTGGGCAGGGTAAAAGAGTGACCGGGGAGCTGTTTTTT
j_call: TRBJ2-7; v_call: TRBV12-3/TRBV12-4; clone_size: many; d_call: -; cdr3_aa: CASSLQSGAYEQYF; cdr3_nt: TGTGCCAGCAGTTTACAGTCAGGGGCCTACGAGCAGTACTTC
j_call: TRBJ2-7; v_call: TRBV24-1; clone_size: many; d_call: -; cdr3_aa: CATSARGGYEQYF; cdr3_nt: TGTGCCACCAGTGCCCGAGGGGGCTACGAGCAGTACTTC
j_call: TRBJ2-2; v_call: TRBV2; clone_size: many; d_call: -; cdr3_aa: CASSVAGELFF; cdr3_nt: TGTGCCAGCAGTGTTGCCGGGGAGCTGTTTTTT
j_call: TRBJ2-2; v_call: TRBV29-1; clone_size: many; d_call: TRBD2; cdr3_aa: CSVPSGTTFRNTGELFF; cdr3_nt: TGCAGCGTTCCTAGCGGGACTACCTTTAGGAACACCGGGGAGCTGTTTTTT
j_call: TRBJ2-7; v_call: TRBV11-2; clone_size: many; d_call: -; cdr3_aa: CASSLGHNSYEQYF; cdr3_nt: TGTGCCAGCAGCTTAGGTCACAACTCCTACGAGCAGTACTTC
j_call: TRBJ1-1; v_call: TRBV20-1; clone_size: -; d_call: -; cdr3_aa: CSASRAIEAFF; cdr3_nt: TGCAGTGCTAGTAGGGCTATAGAAGCTTTCTTT
j_call: TRBJ2-3; v_call: TRBV28; clone_size: few; d_call: -; cdr3_aa: CASSSTGSTQYF; cdr3_nt: TGTGCCAGCAGTTCCACGGGGAGTACGCAGTATTTT
j_call: TRBJ2-1; v_call: TRBV6-1; clone_size: few; d_call: -; cdr3_aa: CASSEDLSGRRAGEQFF; cdr3_nt: TGTGCCAGCAGTGAAGACTTATCGGGGAGGCGGGCGGGTGAGCAGTTCTTC
j_call: TRBJ1-6; v_call: TRBV18; clone_size: many; d_call: -; cdr3_aa: CASSPQGVGYNSPLHF; cdr3_nt: TGTGCCAGCTCACCGCAGGGCGTTGGATATAATTCACCCCTCCACTTT
j_call: TRBJ2-1; v_call: TRBV20-1; clone_size: many; d_call: TRBD2; cdr3_aa: CSARGREGLSSYNEQFF; cdr3_nt: TGCAGTGCTAGAGGGCGGGAGGGCCTGAGCTCCTACAATGAGCAGTTCTTC
j_call: TRBJ1-6; v_call: TRBV2; clone_size: many; d_call: -; cdr3_aa: CASSVGRVNSPLHF; cdr3_nt: TGTGCCAGCAGTGTCGGCAGGGTGAATTCACCCCTCCACTTT